Each of the 25 T cell receptor beta chains below was sequenced from the same sample in a study of T-cell memory formation after mild COVID-19. Via MiXCR, TCRdb re-called the 5' RACE reads, giving one row per CDR3 protein. The data show 500,000 to 650,000 distinct CDR3 sequences, about a fifth seen once. The sequenced sample consisted of PBMCs or a T cell subset sorted from them (not recorded which). The receptor source for this set is an adult woman who had mild COVID-19 (a few samples of this study predate the infection). Cell type and time point are not known.

This rearrangement joins TRBV27 to TRBJ2-7, with 13 bases fitting TRBD2. Trimming at V came to 9 bases and at J to 4 bases, leaving 6 bases not matched to a gene. The CDR3 is made up of 14 amino acids. Germline CDR1 is MNHEY and CDR2 is SMNVEV (reference sequence). The CDR3 region is CASWEGLAGYEQYF. The CDR3, as DNA: TGTGCCAGTTGGGAGGGACTAGCGGGATACGAGCAGTACTTC.

This clonotype was recorded many times. The rearrangement links TRBV5-5 to TRBJ1-5, with 8 bases matching TRBD1. Germline CDR1 SGHKS, CDR2 YYEKEE (reference sequence). V lost 2 bases to trimming and J lost 4 bases; unmatched junction nucleotides: 5. The CDR3 sequence is 15 residues long. In DNA form, the CDR3 reads TGTGCCAGCAGCTTTATTCAGGGGGCGAATCAGCCCCAGCATTTT. This codes for CASSFIQGANQPQHF. The entire variable domain, with the rest obtained from reference TRBV5-5 and TRBJ1-5, is as follows: DAGVTQSPTHLIKTRGQQVTLRCSPISGHKSVSWYQQVLGQGPQFIFQYYEKEERGRGNFPDRFSARQFPNYSSELNVNALLLGDSALYLCASSFIQGANQPQHFGDGTRLSIL.

This chain links TRBV14 with TRBJ2-2; 10 bases agree with TRBD2. After removal of 3 bases from V and 2 bases from J, the junction contained 6 bases not matched to a gene. This CDR3 has 17 amino acids. The germline CDR1 and CDR2 sequences are SGHDN and FVKESK. The CDR3 bases are TGTGCCAGCAGCCATATTTCTAGCGGGAGAAACACCGGGGAGCTGTTTTTT. Translated, it gives CASSHISSGRNTGELFF.

This chain connects TRBV2 to TRBJ2-3; no definite D call. The CDR3 totals 14 residues. Looked up from germline, CDR1 is SNHLY and CDR2 is FYNNEI. Trimming stripped 4 bases from V and 2 bases from J, with 10 bases between. The CDR3 loop reads CASSGAESTDTQYF. DNA of the CDR3: TGTGCCAGCAGTGGGGCGGAATCCACAGATACGCAGTATTTT.

V usage is TRBV27 and J usage is TRBJ2-1, with 8 bases aligning to TRBD1. The CDR3 spans 15 residues. V was pared by 10 bases and J by 5 bases, with 13 bases of the junction left unmatched. Germline CDR1 and CDR2: MNHEY and SMNVEV (reference sequence). CDR3 protein: CAIPARDRTNNEQFF. The CDR3 nucleotides are TGTGCCATACCAGCGAGGGACAGGACGAACAATGAGCAGTTCTTC.

The chain uses TRBV12-2 and TRBJ1-3. TRBV12-2 corresponds to a pseudogene. The CDR3 is 19 amino acids. CDR3 loop: CASRFRTRAGKNSGNTIYF. Written as DNA, the CDR3 is TGTGCAAGTCGCTTTAGGACTAGGGCAGGGAAAAACTCTGGAAACACCATATATTTT.

The chain has TRBV19 and TRBJ2-1; TRBD2 matches 8 bases. Germline V gene lookup returns CDR1 LNHDA and CDR2 SQIVND (reference sequence). V gave up 3 bases and J gave up 7 bases; unmatched junction bases: 8. The length of the CDR3 is 15 residues. The CDR3 nucleotides are TGTGCCAGTAGTATCTCCCGGACTAGCCCTAATGAGCAGTTCTTC. It yields the protein CASSISRTSPNEQFF.

The J gene is TRBJ2-1, the V gene TRBV20-1; D might be TRBD2 (6 bases). Trimming pared 0 bases from V and 5 bases from J, leaving 17 bases between. The CDR3 has 16 amino acids. Per the germline V gene, CDR1 is DFQATT and CDR2 is SNEGSKA (reference sequence). The DNA for the CDR3 is TGCAGTGCTAGAGATCCCCGCCCGGGGGTCGACAATGAGCAGTTCTTC. Translated: CSARDPRPGVDNEQFF.

The chain combines TRBV20-1 with TRBJ2-3; D gene uncertain. The CDR3 is 12 amino acids. Germline V CDR1 and CDR2: DFQATT, SNEGSKA (reference sequence). V was clipped by 5 bases and J by 2 bases, with 8 bases between them. CDR3 nucleotide sequence: TGCAGTGCTTTGTCCCCCACAGATACGCAGTATTTT. Translated: CSALSPTDTQYF.

This clonotype was counted a few times. The chain employs TRBV6-6 and TRBJ2-1; 11 positions agree with TRBD2. The CDR3 loop spans 17 amino acids. Trimming cost V 6 bases and J 8 bases; bases outside gene matches: 15. CDR1 and CDR2 (germline): MNHNY, SVGAGI (reference sequence). The CDR3 protein is CASSRTARLAGGDEQFF. The CDR3 DNA follows: TGTGCCAGCAGCCGCACAGCTCGTCTAGCGGGAGGTGATGAGCAGTTCTTC.

This sequence joins TRBV2 and TRBJ1-5; D call uncertain. Germline loops: CDR1 SNHLY, CDR2 FYNNEI. V was pared by 3 bases and J by 7 bases, with 7 bases between. CDR3 length: 12 amino acids. The CDR3 here is CASSDMVQPQHF. The CDR3, as DNA: TGTGCCAGCAGTGACATGGTCCAGCCCCAGCATTTT. Full variable domain (remainder filled in from reference TRBV2 and TRBJ1-5): EPEVTQTPSHQVTQMGQEVILRCVPISNHLYFYWYRQILGQKVEFLVSFYNNEISEKSEIFDDQFSVERPDGSNFTLKIRSTKLEDSAMYFCASSDMVQPQHFGDGTRLSIL.

The gene calls are TRBV29-1 and TRBJ2-3; possibly TRBD2 for D (6 bases). Trimming shortened V by 4 bases and J by 0 bases, and 26 bases separated the two germline ends. CDR1 and CDR2 from the germline V gene are SQVTM and ANQGSEA. The CDR3 is made up of 19 amino acids. CDR3 amino acids: CSVGLIWVRRDSSTDTQYF. DNA of the CDR3: TGCAGCGTTGGTTTAATTTGGGTCCGGAGGGACTCTAGCACAGATACGCAGTATTTT.

The chain combines TRBV7-3 with TRBJ2-1, with 12 bases lining up with TRBD2. V lost 5 bases, J lost 7 bases, and 15 bases stayed unmatched. Germline values: CDR1 SGHTA, CDR2 FQGTGA. There are 18 residues in the CDR3. The CDR3 sequence: CASSPEASGRAEVNEQFF. In DNA, the CDR3 is TGTGCCAGCAGCCCAGAGGCTAGCGGGAGGGCCGAGGTTAATGAGCAGTTCTTC.

The V and J genes are TRBV27 and TRBJ1-6, with D perhaps matching TRBD1 (5 bases). This CDR3 has 14 amino acids. CDR1 MNHEY and CDR2 SMNVEV come from the germline V gene (reference sequence). The germline V and J ends were trimmed by 7 bases and 7 bases, with 14 bases remaining between them. CDR3 loop: CASKEQGHNSPLHF. The CDR3, as DNA: TGTGCCAGCAAAGAGCAGGGTCACAATTCACCCCTCCACTTT.

This clonotype was found a few times. This chain joins TRBV20-1 and TRBJ1-1, with D possibly TRBD1 on 6 matching bases. Germline assignment: CDR1 DFQATT and CDR2 SNEGSKA (reference sequence). The V end lost 2 bases, the J end lost 8 bases, and 15 bases lay between the germline ends. The CDR3 loop spans 13 amino acids. CDR3 sequence: CSARTGTLFEAFF. As DNA, the CDR3 is TGCAGTGCTAGAACCGGGACATTATTCGAAGCTTTCTTT.

The rearrangement links TRBV28 to TRBJ2-5; D is unresolved. The CDR3 spans 13 residues. Germline CDR1 reads MDHEN; CDR2 reads SYDVKM. Trimming cost V 6 bases and J 2 bases, with 10 bases left between them. The CDR3 is CASSPLYQETQYF. CDR3 DNA: TGTGCCAGCAGCCCCCTTTATCAAGAGACCCAGTACTTC.

This CDR3 is CASSLRPLAGAGELFF. CDR3 sequence (DNA): TGTGCCAGCAGCTTACGTCCCCTAGCGGGGGCCGGGGAGCTGTTTTTT. The gene calls are TRBV7-2 and TRBJ2-2, with TRBD2 matching over 10 bases. There are 16 residues in the CDR3. Unmatched junction bases numbered 6, after V lost 2 bases and J lost 6 bases. Germline assignment: CDR1 SGHTA and CDR2 FQGNSA. The variable domain in full, completed from reference TRBV7-2 and TRBJ2-2, reads GAGVSQSPSNKVTEKGKDVELRCDPISGHTALYWYRQSLGQGLEFLIYFQGNSAPDKSGLPSDRFSAERTGGSVSTLTIQRTQQEDSAVYLCASSLRPLAGAGELFFGEGSRLTVL.

V and J are TRBV5-1 and TRBJ1-3; D is ambiguous. With 4 bases removed from V and 8 bases from J, the gap between germline ends came to 13 bases. CDR3 length equals 13 residues. The germline V gene encodes CDR1 SGHRS and CDR2 YFSETQ. In nucleotides, the CDR3 is TGCGCCAGCAGCCCCCAGAGTCGACACACCATATATTTT. This sequence encodes CASSPQSRHTIYF.

There are a few counts of this clonotype. The CDR3 nucleotides are TGCAGTGCTCGGGGGGGCGTATTGAATGAGCAGTTCTTC. Its translation is CSARGGVLNEQFF. V usage is TRBV20-1 and J usage is TRBJ2-1; 8 bases align to TRBD2. The length of the CDR3 is 13 residues. Per the germline V gene, CDR1 is DFQATT and CDR2 is SNEGSKA (reference sequence). J lost 7 bases, V lost 5 bases, and 7 bases had no gene match.

The chain employs TRBV6-5 and TRBJ1-1; D call uncertain. V was clipped by 2 bases and J by 0 bases, with 7 bases between them. Looked up from germline, CDR1 is MNHEY and CDR2 is SVGAGI. The CDR3 has 14 amino acids. CDR3 sequence reads: CASSYGNMNTEAFF. Here the CDR3 DNA reads TGTGCCAGCAGTTACGGTAACATGAACACTGAAGCTTTCTTT.

The gene calls are TRBV6-6 and TRBJ1-1, with D perhaps TRBD1 (6 bases). CDR1 and CDR2 from the germline V gene are MNHNY and SVGAGI (reference sequence). V was trimmed by 2 bases and J by 4 bases, leaving 14 bases between them. The CDR3 has 15 residues. DNA for the CDR3: TGTGCCAGCAGTTACGGTAGGCAGGGGAGCACTGAAGCTTTCTTT. Its translation: CASSYGRQGSTEAFF.

This clonotype has more than one count but fewer than ten. The chain has TRBV12-3 or TRBV12-4 and TRBJ2-1; 10 bases are shared with TRBD1. Trimming cost V 4 bases and J 5 bases; bases outside gene matches: 11. This CDR3 contains 17 residues. CDR3 bases: TGTGCCAGCAGTTCCAAAGGACAGGGGGTAAGGGACAATGAGCAGTTCTTC. It encodes CASSSKGQGVRDNEQFF.

The chain recombines TRBV27 with TRBJ1-2; D may be TRBD1 (5 bases). The germline gives CDR1 MNHEY, CDR2 SMNVEV (reference sequence). CDR3 length: 14 amino acids. Trimming removed 1 base from V and 3 bases from J, with 9 bases in between. As DNA, the CDR3 is TGTGCCAGCAGTTTATGGAGGGGCCACTATGGCTACACCTTC. Encoded protein: CASSLWRGHYGYTF.

In its sample, this clonotype was seen many times. The chain is built from TRBV24-1 and TRBJ2-2, with D maybe TRBD2 (6 bases). The germline gives CDR1 KGHDR, CDR2 SFDVKD. V shed 10 bases and J shed 5 bases, with 16 bases lying between them. This CDR3 is 14 amino acids long. CDR3 DNA: TGTGCCACTCGTCGGGGGACGGGGACCGGGGAGCTGTTTTTT. Translation: CATRRGTGTGELFF.

This clonotype showed up just a few times. CDR3 nucleotide sequence: TGCGCCAGCAGTCCCTCACCGACAGGGGGCAACTATGGCTACACCTTC. The encoded protein is CASSPSPTGGNYGYTF. This chain connects TRBV4-1 to TRBJ1-2; 10 bases match TRBD1. The CDR3 sequence is 16 residues long. Germline trimming cut 6 bases from V and 2 bases from J; bases unmatched to any gene: 9. Germline CDR1 MGHRA, CDR2 YSYEKL.